This TCR beta chain was observed in a study of T-cell memory formation after mild COVID-19. Across the study: Among the donors, TCR clusters were largely specific to each donor.

The CDR3 is 16 residues long. The junction had 7 bases not matched to a gene; V was cut back by 4 bases and J by 4 bases. The germline V gene encodes CDR1 LGHDT and CDR2 YNNKEL (reference sequence). This clonotype showed up just a few times. Its specificity is not known. The study's findings and limits: Some clones that responded were present in memory (sampled pre-infection), which suggests cross-reactive memory joined. The authors left the SARS-CoV-2 specificity of second-wave clones peaking on day 37 unconfirmed.

cDNA libraries for TCR alpha and TCR beta, carrying sample barcodes and UMIs, came from 5'RACE with constant-segment primers. TCRdb called the 5' RACE reads again in MiXCR, with one record for every CDR3 protein. The sample records over 450,000 distinct CDR3 sequences, roughly 20% being singletons. Sequenced sample: PBMCs or a T cell subset sorted from them (not recorded which). This chain links TRBV3-1 with TRBJ2-2; 9 positions agree with TRBD1. The TCR originated in an adult woman who had mild COVID-19 (a few samples of this study predate the infection). Cell type and time point are not known. The CDR3 is CASSPLQGASTGELFF. CDR3 coding DNA: TGTGCCAGCAGCCCGTTACAGGGGGCATCCACCGGGGAGCTGTTTTTT.